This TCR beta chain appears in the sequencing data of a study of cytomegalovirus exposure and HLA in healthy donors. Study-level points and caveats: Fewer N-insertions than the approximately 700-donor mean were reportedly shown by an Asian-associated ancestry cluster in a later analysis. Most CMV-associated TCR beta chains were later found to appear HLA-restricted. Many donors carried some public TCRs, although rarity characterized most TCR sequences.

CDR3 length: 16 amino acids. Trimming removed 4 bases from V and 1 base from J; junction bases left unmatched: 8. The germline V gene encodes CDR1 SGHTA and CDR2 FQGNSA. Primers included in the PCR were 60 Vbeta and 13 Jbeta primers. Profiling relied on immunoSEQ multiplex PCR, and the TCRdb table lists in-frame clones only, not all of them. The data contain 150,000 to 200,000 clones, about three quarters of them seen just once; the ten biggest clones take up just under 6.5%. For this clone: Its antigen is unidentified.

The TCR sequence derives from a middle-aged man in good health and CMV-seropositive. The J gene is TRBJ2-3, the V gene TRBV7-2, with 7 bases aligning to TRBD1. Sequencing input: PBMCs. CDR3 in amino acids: CASSSRTGLGTDTQYF. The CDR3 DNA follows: TGTGCCAGCAGCTCCAGGACAGGTCTAGGCACAGATACGCAGTATTTT.